Given below is one T cell receptor (beta chain) in context. Antigen specificity is unknown. Clones were read by immunoSEQ multiplex PCR, and TCRdb kept only the in-frame ones, dropping some. The top ten hold 24% of the sample, which has around 38,000 clones, 86% seen once. The data originate from a study of PD-L1 blockade in urothelial cancer. Overall study context: Earlier, patients had received 0 to 3 chemotherapy regimens. T cells numbered a median of roughly 150,000 in the blood samples. Study observations and caveats: Where pretreatment blood TCR clonality fell below the median, better survival was predicted. Greater 3-week expansion of tumor-associated blood clones was recorded for durable-benefit patients.

Germline V gene lookup returns CDR1 SQVTM and CDR2 ANQGSEA. V was pared by 4 bases and J by 2 bases, with 11 bases of the junction left unmatched. The CDR3 has 17 amino acids. Time point here: peripheral blood 6 weeks after treatment start. The starting material was PBMCs, obtained around atezolizumab (anti-PD-L1) treatment. The chain is built from TRBV29-1 and TRBJ2-1, with TRBD2 identical over 10 bases. This clonotype was obtained from a man aged 60-69 years with urothelial cancer. CDR3 nucleotides: TGCAGCGTTGTAGGATTTAGCGGGGGGAGGGCCTACAATGAGCAGTTCTTC. Its protein product is CSVVGFSGGRAYNEQFF.